The following is a T cell receptor beta chain sequence with its context. Its antigen is currently not known. It has no much larger one-base neighbor in the sample; base qualities were not kept. V is clipped by 5 bases and J by 9 bases, and the sequence between their germline boundaries is 13 bases long. Measured from the cysteine to the phenylalanine, the CDR3 is 13 residues long. Only the CDR3 region is kept as DNA, spanning 39 bases read in frame from base 1. TCRdb names Illumina NovaSeq 6000 as the instrument used. TCRalpha and TCRbeta cDNA libraries were constructed by 5'RACE with constant-segment primers, with sample barcodes and unique molecular identifiers being introduced. RNA was extracted from every sample with Trizol reagent. Library amplification was performed in two PCR steps, and a second sample barcode and Illumina TruSeq adapters were introduced in the second step. Libraries were sequenced on an Illumina NovaSeq with 2 x 150 bp paired-end reads. Processing in the source paper ran as follows. Demultiplexing of reads and collapsing into UMI-guided consensus sequences were performed with migec v1.2.7. Using mixcr v2.1.11, UMI consensuses were aligned to TRA and TRB V and J templates and then assembled into clonotypes. Clonotypes were classified as expanded or contracted when called significant by both edgeR and NoisET, with noise models trained on biological replicates. For edgeR calls, the cutoffs were a false discovery rate-adjusted p below 0.01 and a log2 fold-change threshold of 1. As an exploratory analysis of dynamics, PCA with hierarchical clustering was applied to max-normalized trajectories of the 1000 most abundant clonotypes. Separately sequenced CD4+ and CD8+ repertoires were used to assign the CD4 or CD8 phenotype of responding clones. Starting from the raw public reads, TCRdb applied fastp trimming at Q25, assembled clones with MiXCR and retained in-frame beta chains. Merged by CDR3 protein, the rows form single entries marked with the most common genes and DNA. In this record, the V and J calls reflect TCRdb's handling and not the investigators' own analysis. Recorded for this sample are around 450,000 distinct CDR3 sequences; 20% of them occurred a single time. In total, the top ten clones hold 7.5% to 9.5% of the sample.

Ficoll-Paque density gradient centrifugation was used to isolate PBMCs. The sample comes from a study of T-cell memory formation after mild COVID-19 (dated by TCRdb to about 2021). For context, the study as a whole: TCR sequence clusters from the two donors were found to be largely donor specific. The cohort comprised two young, previously healthy adult volunteers, one female and one male. T-cell clones expanding and contracting after mild COVID-19 in two donors were tracked by longitudinal TCRalpha and TCRbeta repertoire sequencing.

What the research found in general, with its limitations: Only a couple of mild cases were covered by the study, and larger cohorts that include severe cases with pre-infection samples were considered necessary. Contracting CD4+ clones appeared mostly in the CM and EM memory subsets, whereas CD8+ clones were enriched in EMRA. Some responding clones were detected in pre-infection memory, suggesting pre-existing cross-reactive memory T cells joined the SARS-CoV-2 response. From day 15 to 85, contracting clones showed balanced CD4/CD8 phenotypes, whereas a second wave of clones that expanded from day 15 to 37 leaned towards CD4+. SARS-CoV-2 specificity of the second-wave clones peaking on day 37 was not confirmed.

The chain employs TRBV12-3 or TRBV12-4 and TRBJ2-2; the D gene lacks a confident call. The specimen sequenced was PBMCs or a T cell subset sorted from them (not recorded which). The origin of this receptor is an adult woman who had mild COVID-19 (a few samples of this study predate the infection). The sample titles of this study are shuffled in the database, so cell type and time point are left out; the donor was told from shared clones. The CDR3 corresponds to CASSNRAPRELFF. Read as DNA, the sequence is TGTGCCAGCAGTAACCGGGCCCCCCGGGAGCTGTTTTTT.